Below, 8 T cell receptor beta chains from the same sample are listed, as sequenced in a study of identical twins. In TCRdb, the 5' RACE reads were re-called with MiXCR into one record per CDR3 protein. The data hold about 330,000 distinct CDR3 sequences, with roughly an eighth observed a single time. The same data also went into a second study, on yellow fever vaccine responses in identical twins.

The sequenced material came from CD8+ T cells sorted from blood. The receptor set was obtained from a woman aged 18 to 35 in good health.

This clonotype turned up a few times. The chain links TRBV6-1 to TRBJ1-1; no firm D call. Trimming took off 4 bases at V and 1 base at J, with 13 bases between the two ends. The CDR3 is 15 amino acids. CDR1 MNHNS and CDR2 SASEGT come from the germline V gene. In DNA form, the CDR3 reads TGTGCCAGCAGTGCCCATGTGGGATCGAACACTGAAGCTTTCTTT. This encodes CASSAHVGSNTEAFF.

This clonotype was picked up a small number of times. The chain employs TRBV20-1 and TRBJ2-5; TRBD1 might be the D (6 bases). V lost 0 bases and J lost 2, with 19 bases in between. Germline V gives CDR1 DFQATT, CDR2 SNEGSKA (reference sequence). The CDR3 sequence is 17 residues long. The CDR3 spells CSARDERLTGIQETQYF. DNA for the CDR3: TGCAGTGCTAGAGACGAACGACTGACAGGAATACAAGAGACCCAGTACTTC.

The chain recombines TRBV4-1 with TRBJ2-7; 10 positions match TRBD2. Trimming removed 0 bases from V and 3 bases from J; junction bases left unmatched: 8. The CDR3 length is 17 residues. CDR1 and CDR2 (germline): MGHRA, YSYEKL. DNA of the CDR3: TGCGCCAGCAGCCAAGAAGGAACTAGCGGGGATAACTACGAGCAGTACGTC. The encoded protein is CASSQEGTSGDNYEQYV.

In its sample, this clonotype was seen a few times. The V call is TRBV2, the J call TRBJ1-1; unclear D gene. CDR1 is SNHLY and CDR2 is FYNNEI in the germline V gene. The CDR3 loop spans 14 amino acids. V gave up 8 bases and J gave up 1 base, with 14 bases separating them. The CDR3 spells CASPDLGRNTEAFF. The CDR3 DNA is TGTGCCAGCCCGGACCTCGGGAGGAACACTGAAGCTTTCTTT.

This chain joins TRBV7-6 and TRBJ2-2; TRBD2 matches at 12 bases. This CDR3 region has 18 residues. With 6 bases clipped from V and 0 bases from J, the junction kept 8 bases outside the gene matches. Germline V lookup: CDR1 SGHVS, CDR2 FNYEAQ. DNA for the CDR3: TGTGCCAGCAGTAAGTGGTGGACTAGCGGGGCGAACACCGGGGAGCTGTTTTTT. It is translated as CASSKWWTSGANTGELFF.

As for this clonotype: One junction end disagrees with the germline gene, perhaps due to a read error. V gene TRBV13 combines with J gene TRBJ2-1; D is perhaps TRBD2 (6 bases). The CDR3 is 18 amino acids. Germline CDR1 is PRHDT and CDR2 is FYEKMQ (reference sequence). CDR3 DNA: TGTGCCCGCAGCTACTCTCTGTTCCCGGGAGCCGGGCGGGATGAGCAGTTCTTC. Translated, it gives CARSYSLFPGAGRDEQFF.

This clonotype was counted between two and nine times. V is TRBV10-3 and J is TRBJ1-1; D ambiguous. The V and J ends lost 0 bases and 3 bases respectively, with 2 bases between them. CDR1 is ENHRY, CDR2 SYGVKD, per germline. This CDR3 region has 12 residues. The CDR3 loop is CAISESDTEAFF. The CDR3 DNA sequence: TGTGCCATCAGTGAGTCAGACACTGAAGCTTTCTTT.

V usage is TRBV28 and J usage is TRBJ2-5; TRBD1 matches 11 bases. Germline assignment: CDR1 MDHEN and CDR2 SYDVKM. J was trimmed by 4 bases and V by 5 bases; bases with no gene match: 3. This CDR3 has 14 residues. The CDR3 loop reads CASSQDRGRETQYF. CDR3 in DNA: TGTGCCAGCAGTCAGGACAGGGGGCGAGAGACCCAGTACTTC.